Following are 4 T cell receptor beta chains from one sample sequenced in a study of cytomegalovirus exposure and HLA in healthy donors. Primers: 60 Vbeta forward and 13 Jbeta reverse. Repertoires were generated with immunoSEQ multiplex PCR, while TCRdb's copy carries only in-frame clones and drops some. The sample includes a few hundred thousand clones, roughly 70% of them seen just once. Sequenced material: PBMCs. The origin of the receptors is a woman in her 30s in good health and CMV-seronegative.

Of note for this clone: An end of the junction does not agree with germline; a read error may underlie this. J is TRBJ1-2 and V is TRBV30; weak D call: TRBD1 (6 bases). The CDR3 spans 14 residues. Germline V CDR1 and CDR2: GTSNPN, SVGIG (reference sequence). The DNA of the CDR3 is TGTGCCTGGAGTGAGGGACACTCTAACTATGGCTACTCCTTC. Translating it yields CAWSEGHSNYGYSF.

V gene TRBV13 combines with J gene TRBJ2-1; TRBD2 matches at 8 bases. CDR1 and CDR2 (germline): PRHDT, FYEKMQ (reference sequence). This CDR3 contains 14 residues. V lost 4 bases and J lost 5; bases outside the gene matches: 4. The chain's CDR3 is CASSWTSRNNEQFF. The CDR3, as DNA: TGTGCCAGCAGCTGGACTAGCAGAAACAATGAGCAGTTCTTC. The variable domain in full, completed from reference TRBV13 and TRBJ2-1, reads AAGVIQSPRHLIKEKRETATLKCYPIPRHDTVYWYQQGPGQDPQFLISFYEKMQSDKGSIPDRFSAQQFSDYHSELNMSSLELGDSALYFCASSWTSRNNEQFFGPGTRLTVL.

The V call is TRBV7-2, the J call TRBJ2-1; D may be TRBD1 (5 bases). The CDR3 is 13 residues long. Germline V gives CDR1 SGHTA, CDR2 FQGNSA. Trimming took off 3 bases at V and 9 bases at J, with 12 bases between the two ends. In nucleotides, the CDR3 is TGTGCCAGCAGCTTCTCCATGGGGCCTGAGCAGTTCTTC. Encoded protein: CASSFSMGPEQFF.

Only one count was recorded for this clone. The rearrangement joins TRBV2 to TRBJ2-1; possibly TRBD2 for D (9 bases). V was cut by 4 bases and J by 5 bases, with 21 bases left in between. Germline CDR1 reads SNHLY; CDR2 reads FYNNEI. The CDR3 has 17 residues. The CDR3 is CASSGLTGGLADNEQFF. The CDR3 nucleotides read TGTGCCAGCAGTGGGCTAACAGGGGGACTAGCCGACAATGAGCAGTTCTTC.